This T cell receptor beta chain is drawn from a study of T cell responses to AZD1222 COVID-19 vaccine. Overall study results and limits: Spike was spanned by vaccine-associated CD4 TCRs, with dominance at 160-218 and 743-854. Donors were largely white British and mainly female; clonal diversity was possibly underestimated. It was only 6 or 7 AZD1222 recipients who were seropositive at baseline. Epitopes outside B.1.351 and B.1.1.7 mutated regions reportedly drew nearly half of spike TCRs.

Only in-frame clones appear in the TCRdb table, and some are missing; sequencing was by immunoSEQ multiplex PCR. Of roughly 110,000 clones in the sample, 70% to 90% were seen once. After removal of 5 bases from V and 3 bases from J, the junction contained 3 bases not matched to a gene. The CDR3 spans 14 residues. Germline values: CDR1 LNHDA, CDR2 SQIVND (reference sequence). As for this clone: Its antigen remains unidentified.

The TCR comes from an adult in good health. The chain is built from TRBV19 and TRBJ1-2, with TRBD1 matching over 10 bases. Sequenced here: peripheral blood, sampled on day 0 of AZD1222 vaccination. The CDR3 DNA sequence: TGTGCCAGTAGTGTGGACAGGGGGGACTATGGCTACACCTTC. It translates to CASSVDRGDYGYTF.